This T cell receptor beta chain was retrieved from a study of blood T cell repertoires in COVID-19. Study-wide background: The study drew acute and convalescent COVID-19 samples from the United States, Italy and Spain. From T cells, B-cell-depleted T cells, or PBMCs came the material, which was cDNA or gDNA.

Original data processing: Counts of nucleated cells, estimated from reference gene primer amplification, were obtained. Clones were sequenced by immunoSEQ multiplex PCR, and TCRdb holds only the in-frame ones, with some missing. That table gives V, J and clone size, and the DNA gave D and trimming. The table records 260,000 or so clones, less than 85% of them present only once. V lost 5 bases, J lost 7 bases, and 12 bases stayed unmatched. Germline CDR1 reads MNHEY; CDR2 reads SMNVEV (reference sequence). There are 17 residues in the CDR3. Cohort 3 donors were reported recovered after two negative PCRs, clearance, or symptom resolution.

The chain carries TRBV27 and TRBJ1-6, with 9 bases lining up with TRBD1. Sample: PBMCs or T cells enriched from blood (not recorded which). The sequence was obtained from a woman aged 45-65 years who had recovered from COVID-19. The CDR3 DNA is TGTGCCAGCAGTCTAAACCCGGGACAGGGCTGGAATTCACCCCTCCACTTT. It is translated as CASSLNPGQGWNSPLHF.